This is a list of T cell receptor beta chains from one sample in a study of blood T cell repertoires in COVID-19. Sequencing was performed with immunoSEQ multiplex PCR; in TCRdb, only in-frame clones are kept and a portion is missing. The table includes some 230,000 clones, 75% to 90% detected once. The source material was peripheral blood. The receptor set was obtained from a woman of 80 years or more with COVID-19, enrolled during active disease. CDR3s include the opening cysteine and the closing phenylalanine or tryptophan. The order of the fields is V gene, clone size, D gene, J gene, CDR3 DNA, CDR3 protein. D genes are given only for firm matches. The size of a clone is reported for some rows only, either as once, few or many, or as a class for expanded clones.

TRBV19	few	TRBD1	TRBJ2-6	TGTGCCAGTAGGGGACAGGGGGCGAGCGGGGCCAACGTCCTGACTTTC	CASRGQGASGANVLTF
TRBV5-5	few	TRBD2	TRBJ2-5	TGTGCCAGCAGCTTGGGAGCGGGGGGGCCGGAGACCCAGTACTTC	CASSLGAGGPETQYF
TRBV3-1/TRBV3-2	.	.	TRBJ1-2	TGTGCCAGCAGCCAATCCCCCCAGTCGAACTATGGCTACACCTTC	CASSQSPQSNYGYTF
TRBV12-3/TRBV12-4	.	.	TRBJ2-3	TGTGCCAGCAGTCCCGCCTACACAGATACGCAGTATTTT	CASSPAYTDTQYF
TRBV30	.	TRBD2	TRBJ2-1	TGTGCCTGGAGTGTAGATACCCCCCTAGCGGGAGTCAATGAGCAGTTCTTC	CAWSVDTPLAGVNEQFF
TRBV6-6	.	.	TRBJ2-7	TGTGCCAGCAGTTATACAGGAGACTACGAGCAGTACTTC	CASSYTGDYEQYF
TRBV29-1	.	.	TRBJ2-1	TGCAGCACCAGGGACACGTTGATTTACAATGAGCAGTTCTTC	CSTRDTLIYNEQFF
TRBV27	.	TRBD1	TRBJ2-7	TGTGCCAGCAGGCCCCGTACCGGGACAGGGTTTTCCTACGAGCAGTACTTC	CASRPRTGTGFSYEQYF
TRBV15	few	.	TRBJ1-2	TGTGCCACCAGCACGCTAAGAGAGACTCTCTTCGGCTACACCTTC	CATSTLRETLFGYTF
TRBV18	few	.	TRBJ1-6	TGTGCCAGCTCCCCGAGCTCCTATAATTCACCCCTCCACTTT	CASSPSSYNSPLHF
TRBV6-5	medium-sized	.	TRBJ2-1	TGTGCCAGCAAACGGACAGATGAGCAGTTCTTC	CASKRTDEQFF
TRBV19	once	TRBD1	TRBJ1-5	TGTGCCAGTAGTATAGAGGGACAGAGACTCAATCAGCCCCAGCATTTT	CASSIEGQRLNQPQHF
TRBV5-1	.	TRBD1	TRBJ2-7	TGCGCCAGCAGCTGGGGGGCGACAGGGGGTTCAATCGAGCAGTACTTC	CASSWGATGGSIEQYF
TRBV28	once	TRBD1	TRBJ2-7	TGTGCCACCAAAGAGGGGGCTCGCTACGAGCAGTACTTC	CATKEGARYEQYF
TRBV11-3	.	TRBD2	TRBJ2-3	TGTGCCAGCAGCTCAGGACTAGCGGGCACAGATACGCAGTATTTT	CASSSGLAGTDTQYF
TRBV6-5	.	TRBD1	TRBJ1-5	TGTGCCAGCAGTCGGGACAGTTATCAGCCCCAGCATTTT	CASSRDSYQPQHF
TRBV28	.	TRBD1	TRBJ1-2	TGTGCCAGCAGTGACCGGGACAGGGACGACTATGGCTACACCTTC	CASSDRDRDDYGYTF
TRBV4-2	.	.	TRBJ2-6	TGTGCCAGCAGCCAAGGGGGCGGCATCTACTCTGGGGCCAACGTCCTGACTTTC	CASSQGGGIYSGANVLTF
TRBV19	.	TRBD1	TRBJ1-2	TGTGCCAGTAGGGAATCCGGGACAGCAATTTATGGCTACACCTTC	CASRESGTAIYGYTF
TRBV6-1	.	TRBD2	TRBJ2-3	TGTGCCAGCAGTGAAGTGGGGGGGGGCACAGATACGCAGTATTTT	CASSEVGGGTDTQYF
TRBV18	few	TRBD1	TRBJ1-2	TGTGCCAGCTCACCCTACGACAGGGTAGACTATGGCTACACCTTC	CASSPYDRVDYGYTF
TRBV5-6	.	TRBD2	TRBJ2-3	TGTGCCAGCAGCTTGCGCGCCCTAGCGGGAGGGCCAGATACGCAGTATTTT	CASSLRALAGGPDTQYF
TRBV27	.	TRBD1	TRBJ1-2	TGTGCCAGCAGTACGACAGGGGGCGTGTATGGCTACACCTTC	CASSTTGGVYGYTF
TRBV18	.	.	TRBJ2-7	TGTGCCAGCTCACCAACAGGGAGCAACGAGCAGTACTTC	CASSPTGSNEQYF
TRBV10-3	.	TRBD1	TRBJ1-5	TGTGCCATCAGGGGGACAGAAAAGCAGCCCCAGCATTTT	CAIRGTEKQPQHF